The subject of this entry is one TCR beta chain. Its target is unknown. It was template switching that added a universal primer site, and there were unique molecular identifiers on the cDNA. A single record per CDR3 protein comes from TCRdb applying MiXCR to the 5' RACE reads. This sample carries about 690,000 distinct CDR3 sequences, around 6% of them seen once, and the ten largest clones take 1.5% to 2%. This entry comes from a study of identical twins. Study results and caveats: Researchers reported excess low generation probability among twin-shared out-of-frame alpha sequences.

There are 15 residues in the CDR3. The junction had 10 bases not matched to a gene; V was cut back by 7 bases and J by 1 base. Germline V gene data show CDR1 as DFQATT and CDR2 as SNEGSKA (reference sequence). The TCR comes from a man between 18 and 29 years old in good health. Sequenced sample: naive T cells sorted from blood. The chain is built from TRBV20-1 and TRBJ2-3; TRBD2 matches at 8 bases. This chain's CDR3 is CSVDGRDVGTDTQYF. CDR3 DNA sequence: TGCAGTGTTGACGGGAGGGATGTTGGCACAGATACGCAGTATTTT.